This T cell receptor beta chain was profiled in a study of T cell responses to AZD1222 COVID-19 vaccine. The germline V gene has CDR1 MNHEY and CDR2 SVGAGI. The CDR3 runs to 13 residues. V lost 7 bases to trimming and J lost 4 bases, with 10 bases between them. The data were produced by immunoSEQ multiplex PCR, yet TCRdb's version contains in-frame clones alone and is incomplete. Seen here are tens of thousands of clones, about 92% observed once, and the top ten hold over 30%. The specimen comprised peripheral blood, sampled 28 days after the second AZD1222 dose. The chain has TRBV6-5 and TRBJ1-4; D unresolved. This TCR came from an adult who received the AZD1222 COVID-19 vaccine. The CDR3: CASNGRVNEKLFF. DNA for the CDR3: TGTGCCAGCAATGGGCGTGTTAATGAAAAACTGTTTTTT.